This T cell receptor (beta chain) was sequenced during a study of Tregs in tolerant kidney transplant recipients. This clone ranks as medium-sized (0.01 to 0.1%). Its matching antigen is unknown. The data were produced by immunoSEQ multiplex PCR, yet TCRdb's version contains in-frame clones alone and is incomplete. This table holds approximately 15,000 clones, more than 50% found once. CFSE-labeled recipient PBMCs were cultured 6 days with irradiated graft donor PBMCs, then FACS-sorted. The germline gives CDR1 LGHNA, CDR2 YNFKEQ. Trimming removed 4 bases from V and 1 base from J; junction bases left unmatched: 8. CDR3 length: 17 amino acids.

The chain recombines TRBV4-2 with TRBJ1-4; 8 nucleotides line up with TRBD1. The clonotype comes from a human patient who received a combined kidney and bone marrow transplant. Sequences were derived from CD4+ T cells from blood cultured with allogeneic cells, sampled before the transplant. The CDR3 DNA follows: TGTGCCAGCAGCCCCCCCCGCAGGGGGCGAACTAATGAAAAACTGTTTTTT. Encoded protein: CASSPPRRGRTNEKLFF.